These 21 T cell receptor beta chains were all obtained from the same sample, sequenced in a study of cytomegalovirus exposure and HLA in healthy donors. PCR involved 60 Vbeta and 13 Jbeta primers. Sequencing used immunoSEQ multiplex PCR; TCRdb keeps in-frame clones, though not all of them. The repertoire holds 90,000 to 150,000 clones, with over 75% as singletons. The specimen was PBMCs. The receptors were sampled from a woman aged 18 to 35 in good health and CMV-seronegative.

This clone has only a few counts. The V and J genes are TRBV4-2 and TRBJ1-2; the D is unclear. The CDR3 is 15 residues long. V was cut by 2 bases and J by 6 bases, with 16 bases left in between. CDR1 is LGHNA and CDR2 is YNFKEQ in the germline V gene. CDR3 loop: CASSQQAAVVDGYTF. As DNA, the CDR3 is TGTGCCAGCAGCCAACAAGCCGCTGTCGTTGATGGCTACACCTTC.

Only one count was recorded for this clone. This chain links TRBV5-6 with TRBJ2-3; TRBD2 matches 7 bases. The trim removed 3 bases at V and 0 bases at J, leaving 4 bases unmatched. This CDR3 is built from 15 residues. The germline V gene encodes CDR1 SGHDT and CDR2 YYEEEE. The CDR3 here is CASSSTSVSTDTQYF. CDR3 coding DNA: TGTGCCAGCAGCTCTACTAGCGTGAGCACAGATACGCAGTATTTT. The variable domain in full, with the rest retrieved from reference TRBV5-6 and TRBJ2-3, is DAGVTQSPTHLIKTRGQQVTLRCSPKSGHDTVSWYQQALGQGPQFIFQYYEEEERQRGNFPDRFSGHQFPNYSSELNVNALLLGDSALYLCASSSTSVSTDTQYFGPGTRLTVL.

The chain couples TRBV5-1 to TRBJ1-6; 9 bases are shared with TRBD1. With V trimmed by 5 bases and J by 9 bases, 6 bases remained unmatched. The CDR3 is 14 amino acids. The germline CDR1 and CDR2 sequences are SGHRS and YFSETQ. The CDR3 region has the DNA TGCGCCAGCAGGAGGACAGGGGAAGGTTCACCCCTCCACTTT. Translation: CASRRTGEGSPLHF.

Only one count was recorded for this clone. The rearrangement uses TRBV5-8 and TRBJ2-1; 8 nucleotides line up with TRBD1. Looked up from germline, CDR1 is SGHTS and CDR2 is YDEGEE. This CDR3 is built from 13 residues. Trimming removed 2 bases from V and 9 bases from J; junction bases left unmatched: 4. The CDR3 spells CASSFGRGREQFF. CDR3 nucleotide sequence: TGTGCCAGCAGCTTCGGCAGGGGGCGTGAGCAGTTCTTC.

About this clone itself: One end of the junction does not line up with germline, which may come from a read error. The chain is built from TRBV7-7 and TRBJ2-2; D is unclear. The CDR3 runs 15 residues. The germline V gene encodes CDR1 SSHAT and CDR2 FNYEAQ (reference sequence). CDR3 sequence: CASSSEGEVAGELFF. Here the CDR3 DNA reads TGTGCTAGCAGCTCCGAAGGCGAGGTCGCCGGGGAGCTGTTTTTT.

This chain uses TRBV5-4 with TRBJ2-1, with D possibly being TRBD1 (5 bases). This CDR3 contains 13 residues. Per the germline V gene, CDR1 is SGHNT and CDR2 is YYREEE (reference sequence). Trimming pared 1 base from V and 5 bases from J, leaving 7 bases between. The CDR3: CASSLIRDNEQFF. CDR3 sequence (DNA): TGTGCCAGCAGCTTGATCAGGGACAATGAGCAGTTCTTC. The entire variable domain, with the rest obtained from reference TRBV5-4 and TRBJ2-1, is as follows: ETGVTQSPTHLIKTRGQQVTLRCSSQSGHNTVSWYQQALGQGPQFIFQYYREEENGRGNFPPRFSGLQFPNYSSELNVNALELDDSALYLCASSLIRDNEQFFGPGTRLTVL.

This clone was seen a few times. The V gene is TRBV20-1, the J gene TRBJ1-1, with D unresolved. The CDR3 length is 11 residues. Germline V lookup: CDR1 DFQATT, CDR2 SNEGSKA (reference sequence). Trimming cost V 3 bases and J 7 bases, with 9 bases left between them. As DNA, the CDR3 is TGCAGTGCTAGGCTAACTTTTGAAGCTTTCTTT. Its protein is CSARLTFEAFF.

The chain couples TRBV4-1 to TRBJ1-2, with 8 nucleotides matching TRBD1. Per germline, CDR1 MGHRA and CDR2 YSYEKL. Trimming at V came to 5 bases and at J to 4 bases, leaving 9 bases not matched to a gene. The length of the CDR3 is 15 residues. CDR3 sequence: CASSEGQGSIYGYTF. In DNA, the CDR3 is TGCGCCAGCAGCGAAGGACAGGGCAGTATCTATGGCTACACCTTC.

The rearrangement uses TRBV9 and TRBJ1-2; D unclear. The germline V gene has CDR1 SGDLS and CDR2 YYNGEE. Trimming stripped 4 bases from V and 3 bases from J, with 13 bases between. The length of the CDR3 is 14 residues. This chain's CDR3 is CASSLRTGYYGYTF. DNA of the CDR3: TGTGCCAGCAGCTTACGAACGGGGTACTATGGCTACACCTTC. The full variable domain, completed using reference TRBV9 and TRBJ1-2, is DSGVTQTPKHLITATGQRVTLRCSPRSGDLSVYWYQQSLDQGLQFLIQYYNGEERAKGNILERFSAQQFPDLHSELNLSSLELGDSALYFCASSLRTGYYGYTFGSGTRLTVV.

For this clone: Relative to the germline gene, one junction end is altered; a read error may explain this. The CDR3 DNA sequence: TGTGCCAGCAGCCCCACTATTGGGGCCAACGGCCTGACTTTC. As protein: CASSPTIGANGLTF. This chain uses TRBV9 with TRBJ2-6; perhaps TRBD1 as D (5 bases). The CDR3 loop spans 14 amino acids. CDR1 is SGDLS and CDR2 is YYNGEE in the germline V gene.

The chain is built from TRBV7-9 and TRBJ1-2; no definite D call. The CDR3 runs to 14 residues. Germline V CDR1 and CDR2: SEHNR, FQNEAQ (reference sequence). V was cut by 0 bases and J by 6 bases, with 11 bases left in between. CDR3 amino acids: CASSLAGRQDGYTF. The CDR3 DNA reads as TGTGCCAGCAGCTTAGCGGGGAGGCAGGATGGCTACACCTTC.

This chain uses TRBV11-3 with TRBJ2-1, with 7 positions matching TRBD2. In germline, CDR1 is SGHNT, CDR2 YENEEA. The CDR3 runs to 14 residues. The junction had 8 bases not matched to a gene; V was cut back by 5 bases and J by 7 bases. CDR3 in amino acids: CASSPGGSTNEQFF. The CDR3 nucleotides are TGTGCCAGCAGCCCCGGGGGGTCTACAAATGAGCAGTTCTTC.

This clone turned up a few times. The CDR3 nucleotides are TGTGCCAGCAGCTTCGCGTCAGGGTTCGAGCAGTACTTC. This encodes CASSFASGFEQYF. The chain carries TRBV7-9 and TRBJ2-7, with D perhaps TRBD1 (5 bases). The CDR3 spans 13 residues. The V gene's germline CDR1 is SEHNR and CDR2 FQNEAQ (reference sequence). Trimming cost V 3 bases and J 6 bases, with 12 bases left between them.

The chain combines TRBV5-6 with TRBJ1-2; D is perhaps TRBD1 (6 bases). This CDR3 spans 14 amino acids. V lost 4 bases to trimming and J lost 5 bases, with 15 bases between them. CDR1 and CDR2 from the germline V gene are SGHDT and YYEEEE. CDR3 nucleotide sequence: TGTGCCAGCAGCGCCACCGGACAGTCTTATGGCTACACCTTC. It specifies CASSATGQSYGYTF.

The chain uses TRBV15 and TRBJ1-2, with no clear D. V was pared by 3 bases and J by 5 bases, with 19 bases between. Looked up from germline, CDR1 is LNHNV and CDR2 is YYDKDF (reference sequence). This CDR3 has 16 amino acids. The DNA for the CDR3 is TGTGCCACCAGCAGCCTCTACAGCTTTCCTTTATATGGCTACACCTTC. It encodes CATSSLYSFPLYGYTF. The complete variable domain, with remaining parts taken from reference TRBV15 and TRBJ1-2, reads DAMVIQNPRYQVTQFGKPVTLSCSQTLNHNVMYWYQQKSSQAPKLLFHYYDKDFNNEADTPDNFQSRRPNTSFCFLDIRSPGLGDTAMYLCATSSLYSFPLYGYTFGSGTRLTVV.

The chain recombines TRBV27 with TRBJ2-7; 12 nucleotides line up with TRBD2. The trim removed 8 bases at V and 0 bases at J, leaving 2 bases unmatched. The CDR3 spans 14 residues. Germline V gives CDR1 MNHEY, CDR2 SMNVEV (reference sequence). As DNA, the CDR3 is TGTGCCAGCCGGACTAGCGGGACCTCCTACGAGCAGTACTTC. It translates to CASRTSGTSYEQYF.

V and J are TRBV5-1 and TRBJ1-6; the match to TRBD1 covers 7 bases. Germline V CDR1 and CDR2: SGHRS, YFSETQ. V lost 2 bases and J lost 8; bases outside the gene matches: 1. This CDR3 has 13 amino acids. This chain's CDR3 is CASSLTGDSPLHF. In DNA, the CDR3 is TGCGCCAGCAGCTTAACAGGGGATTCACCCCTCCACTTT.

This clone turned up a few times. This chain joins TRBV18 and TRBJ2-7; D is possibly TRBD2 (5 bases). V lost 4 bases, J lost 0 bases, and 19 bases lay in between. The CDR3 runs 17 residues. In germline, CDR1 is KGHSH, CDR2 LQKENI. The CDR3 sequence: CASSRRDPITYSYEQYF. The CDR3 DNA is TGTGCCAGCTCACGTCGGGATCCGATCACCTACTCCTACGAGCAGTACTTC.

This clone was seen a handful of times. The CDR3 bases are TGTGCCAGCAGCTACCACGCAGGGGATGCTGGCTACACCTTC. Encoded protein: CASSYHAGDAGYTF. The chain combines TRBV7-9 with TRBJ1-2, with TRBD1 as a possible D gene (6 bases). CDR1 and CDR2 from the germline V gene are SEHNR and FQNEAQ (reference sequence). The CDR3 consists of 14 residues. Trimming removed 4 bases at V and 7 bases at J, with 16 bases between.

The gene calls are TRBV6-5 and TRBJ1-1; no definite D call. The CDR3 contains 13 residues. Trimming removed 8 bases at V and 5 bases at J, with 15 bases between. The germline CDR1 and CDR2 sequences are MNHEY and SVGAGI. CDR3 amino acids: CASPTRAGTEAFF. DNA of the CDR3: TGTGCCAGCCCTACTAGGGCCGGGACTGAAGCTTTCTTT.

The chain has TRBV13 and TRBJ1-1; no clear D. The germline gives CDR1 PRHDT, CDR2 FYEKMQ (reference sequence). V shed 2 bases and J shed 6 bases, with 10 bases lying between them. This CDR3 spans 13 amino acids. CDR3 region: CASSLKADSEAFF. The CDR3 DNA reads as TGTGCCAGCAGCTTAAAAGCAGACTCTGAAGCTTTCTTT.